One sample yielded the 19 T cell receptor beta chains listed below, sequenced in a study of cytomegalovirus exposure and HLA in healthy donors. Primers included in the PCR were 60 Vbeta and 13 Jbeta primers. Profiled with immunoSEQ multiplex PCR; TCRdb holds only in-frame clones, not every one. Of around 160,000 clones in the sample, roughly 84% were seen once. Sequencing used PBMCs. These receptors all come from a woman in her late teens or twenties in good health and CMV-seronegative.

This clone was seen only a few times. This sequence joins TRBV14 and TRBJ1-2; D remains unclear. With 0 bases removed from V and 10 bases from J, the gap between germline ends came to 18 bases. Germline loops: CDR1 SGHDN, CDR2 FVKESK. The CDR3 contains 15 residues. CDR3 sequence (DNA): TGTGCCAGCAGCCAAGATCAATCCAGGATCAGGTCCTACACCTTC. Translating gives CASSQDQSRIRSYTF.

The rearrangement uses TRBV7-9 and TRBJ1-1; no definite D call. CDR3 length: 15 amino acids. Trimming left V 5 bases short and J 2 bases short, with 15 bases between. Germline V gene sequence: CDR1 SEHNR, CDR2 FQNEAQ (reference sequence). CDR3 amino acids: CASSPPSARNTEAFF. The CDR3 nucleotides are TGTGCCAGCAGCCCACCTTCCGCCAGAAACACTGAAGCTTTCTTT.

The chain recombines TRBV6-1 with TRBJ1-2; 7 bases line up with TRBD1. Germline lookup yields CDR1 MNHNS and CDR2 SASEGT. V trimming: 0 bases; J trimming: 1 base; junction bases outside the gene matches: 5. CDR3 size: 16 residues. CDR3 protein: CASSEAGQGGNYGYTF. CDR3 coding DNA: TGTGCCAGCAGTGAAGCGGGGCAGGGGGGTAACTATGGCTACACCTTC.

The CDR3 region is CASSPPTYNEQFF. CDR3 DNA sequence: TGTGCCAGCTCACCCCCCACTTACAATGAGCAGTTCTTC. The chain joins TRBV18 to TRBJ2-1; D ambiguous. CDR1 is KGHSH, CDR2 LQKENI, per germline. CDR3 length: 13 amino acids. V lost 3 bases and J lost 4, with 7 bases in between.

This clone was recorded only once. The rearrangement links TRBV10-3 to TRBJ2-3, with 8 bases identical to TRBD2. CDR1 is ENHRY and CDR2 is SYGVKD in the germline V gene. The ends lost 5 bases at V and 4 bases at J; junction bases unmatched: 20. This CDR3 region has 19 residues. In nucleotides, the CDR3 is TGTGCCATCAGTACCCCTCTCCCCCGAGCGGGGGCTCTCTCAGATACGCAGTATTTT. It encodes CAISTPLPRAGALSDTQYF.

The chain carries TRBV5-6 and TRBJ2-7, with TRBD1 identical over 9 bases. This CDR3 is 15 amino acids long. Germline values: CDR1 SGHDT, CDR2 YYEEEE. V lost 2 bases, J lost 3 bases, and 6 bases stayed unmatched. CDR3 sequence: CASSFMTGGRYEQYF. In DNA, the CDR3 is TGTGCCAGCAGCTTTATGACAGGGGGACGCTACGAGCAGTACTTC.

The rearrangement joins TRBV28 to TRBJ1-1; TRBD1 agrees at 7 bases. Germline-derived CDR1 and CDR2 are MDHEN and SYDVKM. The CDR3 is 14 amino acids. V lost 0 bases and J lost 4; bases outside the gene matches: 2. The CDR3 loop reads CASSLWAGGTEAFF. DNA of the CDR3: TGTGCCAGCAGTTTATGGGCAGGGGGCACTGAAGCTTTCTTT.

The chain has TRBV5-1 and TRBJ1-2; 12 bases line up with TRBD1. V lost 2 bases, J lost 1 base, and 9 bases stayed unmatched. The CDR3 has 18 residues. Germline-derived CDR1 and CDR2 are SGHRS and YFSETQ. CDR3 nucleotide sequence: TGCGCCAGCAGCTTTAACCCGGGACAGGGGGCGTATAACTATGGCTACACCTTC. It specifies CASSFNPGQGAYNYGYTF.

The rearrangement links TRBV28 to TRBJ2-3; TRBD2 might be the D (6 bases). Germline loops: CDR1 MDHEN, CDR2 SYDVKM. The CDR3 contains 13 residues. The V end lost 6 bases, the J end lost 3 bases, and 10 bases lay between the germline ends. The CDR3 loop is CASRGRGTDTQYF. DNA of the CDR3: TGTGCCAGCAGGGGGCGGGGTACAGATACGCAGTATTTT.

This clone was recorded a few times. The chain links TRBV4-1 to TRBJ1-1; D remains unclear. The CDR3 has 12 residues. Trimming removed 0 bases from V and 11 bases from J, with 10 bases in between. CDR1 and CDR2 from the germline V gene are MGHRA and YSYEKL. The CDR3 nucleotides are TGCGCCAGCAGCCAAGAAACCGGGGTCGCTTTCTTT. Translating gives CASSQETGVAFF.

This chain links TRBV7-8 with TRBJ2-2, with no clear D. This CDR3 region has 17 residues. Trimming took off 6 bases at V and 3 bases at J, with 20 bases between the two ends. In germline, CDR1 is SGHVS, CDR2 FQNEAQ. The CDR3 reads CASSAIRLPADTGELFF. The CDR3 nucleotides are TGTGCCAGCAGTGCGATTAGACTTCCAGCCGACACCGGGGAGCTGTTTTTT.

Turning to this clone: At one of its ends the junction is not consistent with the germline gene, which may arise from a read error. This chain joins TRBV7-8 and TRBJ1-2; D uncertain. Germline V CDR1 and CDR2: SGHVS, FQNEAQ. This CDR3 has 11 amino acids. The CDR3 spells CASSLLSSEVF. The CDR3 DNA reads as TGTGCCAGCAGCTTACTATCATCCGAGGTCTTC.

V and J are TRBV6-1 and TRBJ1-5, with D uncertain. V gave up 7 bases and J gave up 5 bases, with 15 bases separating them. The CDR3 has 14 amino acids. In germline, CDR1 is MNHNS, CDR2 SASEGT. The CDR3 protein is CASNDPFSYQPQHF. For the CDR3, the DNA is TGTGCCAGCAATGATCCTTTCTCCTATCAGCCCCAGCATTTT.

The chain has TRBV5-1 and TRBJ1-1, with no clear D. V was clipped by 4 bases and J by 1 base, with 8 bases between them. Germline V gives CDR1 SGHRS, CDR2 YFSETQ. The CDR3 has 13 amino acids. The CDR3 here is CASSLSQNTEAFF. The CDR3 coding sequence is TGCGCCAGCAGCCTAAGTCAGAACACTGAAGCTTTCTTT.

Comment on this clone: Different DNA sequences within this sample yield the same CDR3. The chain recombines TRBV5-1 with TRBJ1-2, with 8 bases identical to TRBD1. Germline V gene data show CDR1 as SGHRS and CDR2 as YFSETQ. V trimming: 0 bases; J trimming: 0 bases; junction bases outside the gene matches: 7. This CDR3 is built from 17 residues. CDR3 sequence reads: CASSLAGQGTANYGYTF. The CDR3 DNA is TGCGCCAGCAGCTTGGCCGGACAGGGCACGGCTAACTATGGCTACACCTTC.

This clone was seen more than once but under ten times. The chain is built from TRBV5-5 and TRBJ2-6; the match to TRBD2 covers 8 bases. The CDR3 loop spans 16 amino acids. The germline gives CDR1 SGHKS, CDR2 YYEKEE (reference sequence). V gave up 6 bases and J gave up 4 bases; unmatched junction bases: 9. The CDR3 DNA is TGTGCCAGCACGCTTACCGGGGGGGGAGGGGCCAACGTCCTGACTTTC. Translation gives CASTLTGGGGANVLTF.

The J gene is TRBJ2-3, the V gene TRBV5-1; 11 bases fit TRBD2. This CDR3 comprises 17 residues. Trimming at V came to 1 base and at J to 2 bases, leaving 6 bases not matched to a gene. The V gene's germline CDR1 is SGHRS and CDR2 YFSETQ. In DNA, the CDR3 is TGCGCCAGCAGCTTGCCCCTAGCGGGGGGAACCACAGATACGCAGTATTTT. The encoded protein is CASSLPLAGGTTDTQYF.

The chain links TRBV4-1 to TRBJ2-7, with unresolved D. V dropped 0 bases and J dropped 7 bases, with 16 bases sitting between them. CDR3 length: 15 amino acids. Germline CDR1 and CDR2: MGHRA and YSYEKL. The CDR3 region is CASSQDTPLPREQYF. The CDR3 bases are TGCGCCAGCAGCCAAGACACCCCCCTCCCCAGGGAGCAGTACTTC.

V and J are TRBV27 and TRBJ1-1; maybe TRBD1 (6 bases). The CDR3 has 15 residues. With 8 bases removed from V and 5 bases from J, the gap between germline ends came to 21 bases. The germline V gene has CDR1 MNHEY and CDR2 SMNVEV (reference sequence). CDR3: CASVPARGLGTEAFF. The CDR3 region has the DNA TGTGCCAGCGTTCCGGCCAGGGGTTTAGGTACTGAAGCTTTCTTT.